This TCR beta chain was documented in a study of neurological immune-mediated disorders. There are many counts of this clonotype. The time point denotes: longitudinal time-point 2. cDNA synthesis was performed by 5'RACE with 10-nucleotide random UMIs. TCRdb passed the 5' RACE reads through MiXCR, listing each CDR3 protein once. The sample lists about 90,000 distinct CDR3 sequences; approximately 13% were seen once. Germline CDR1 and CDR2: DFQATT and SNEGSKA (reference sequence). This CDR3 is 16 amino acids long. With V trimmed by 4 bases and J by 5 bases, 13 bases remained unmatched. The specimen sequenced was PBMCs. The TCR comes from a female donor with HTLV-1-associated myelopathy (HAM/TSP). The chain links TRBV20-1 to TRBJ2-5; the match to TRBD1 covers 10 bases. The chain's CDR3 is CSANRGWTGGQETQYF. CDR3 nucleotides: TGCAGTGCTAACCGTGGATGGACAGGGGGGCAGGAGACCCAGTACTTC.